The TCR beta chain under discussion was sequenced for a study of cytomegalovirus exposure and HLA in healthy donors. Findings of the study overall: Presence/absence results assume similar sequencing depth per donor, which may not hold.

To note about this clone: Its matching antigen is unknown.

CDR3 length: 14 amino acids. Amplification used 60 Vbeta primers and 13 Jbeta primers. Repertoires were generated with immunoSEQ multiplex PCR, while TCRdb's copy carries only in-frame clones and drops some. The sample contains about 140,000 clones, 82% of which appear only once. The sequence derives from a man younger than 35 in good health and CMV-seropositive. Input material: PBMCs. This rearrangement joins TRBV21-1 to TRBJ2-1; the listed D gene, TRBD1, was not tested against the DNA. TRBV21-1 is flagged as a pseudogene. CDR3 DNA sequence: TGTGCCAGCAGCAAGGGGCCTGTAAAGTATGAGCAGTTCTTC. This codes for CASSKGPVKYEQFF.